The rows below give T cell receptor beta chains drawn from one sample of a study of T-cell reconstitution after alpha-beta-depleted transplantation in children. TCRdb ran MiXCR on the PCR reads and lists one entry per CDR3 protein. This repertoire shows about 120,000 distinct CDR3 sequences, over 9% found once; its top ten account for 8%. Sequences were derived from PBMCs from the stem cell graft donor, sampled from the stem cell graft. All receptors derive from a human donor who donated a stem cell graft to a child with acute lymphoblastic leukemia. Each CDR3 is given with its conserved first and last residue. D genes are given only for firm matches. Clone size is not always given. Where it is, it says once, few, many or a class for expanded clones.

J | D | size | V | CDR3 | DNA
TRBJ2-5 | - | many | TRBV5-5 | CASRSAGQETQYF | TGTGCCAGCAGGTCTGCGGGTCAAGAGACCCAGTACTTC
TRBJ1-1 | - | many | TRBV25-1 | CASSESAVGTEAFF | TGTGCCAGCAGTGAGTCGGCAGTCGGGACTGAAGCTTTCTTT
TRBJ2-7 | TRBD2 | many | TRBV11-2 | CASSPGGFYEQYF | TGTGCCAGCAGCCCGGGGGGTTTCTACGAGCAGTACTTC
TRBJ1-5 | - | many | TRBV12-3/TRBV12-4 | CASSSDGGNQPQHF | TGTGCCAGCAGTTCGGACGGAGGGAATCAGCCCCAGCATTTT
TRBJ2-2 | - | many | TRBV7-2 | CASSPGGRSNTGELFF | TGTGCCAGCAGTCCTGGGGGACGTTCGAACACCGGGGAGCTGTTTTTT
TRBJ1-1 | - | many | TRBV7-2 | CASSLRIGQSNTEAFF | TGTGCCAGCAGCTTACGTATCGGCCAGAGTAACACTGAAGCTTTCTTT
TRBJ1-1 | TRBD1 | - | TRBV12-3/TRBV12-4 | CASSLRTGRTEAFF | TGTGCCAGCAGCCTTCGGACAGGGAGGACTGAAGCTTTCTTC
TRBJ1-1 | TRBD1 | many | TRBV29-1 | CSGGQGGTEAFF | TGCAGCGGCGGACAGGGCGGTACTGAAGCTTTCTTT
TRBJ1-1 | - | many | TRBV7-9 | CASSSPTLLPGSTEAFF | TGTGCCAGCAGCTCACCTACCTTACTGCCAGGGAGCACTGAAGCTTTCTTT
TRBJ1-2 | - | many | TRBV7-2 | CASSLAGPAGYTF | TGTGCCAGCAGCTTAGCAGGGCCCGCAGGCTACACCTTC
TRBJ2-1 | TRBD2 | many | TRBV6-1 | CASTQGGDYINEQFF | TGTGCCAGCACCCAGGGAGGGGACTACATCAATGAGCAGTTCTTC
TRBJ1-2 | TRBD1 | many | TRBV20-1 | CSAPPDRADGYTF | TGCAGTGCTCCTCCTGACAGGGCCGATGGCTACACCTTC
TRBJ1-1 | - | many | TRBV18 | CASSPKATANTEAFF | TGTGCCAGCTCACCCAAAGCGACAGCTAACACTGAAGCTTTCTTT
TRBJ1-1 | TRBD1 | many | TRBV28 | CASTFPTGLVNTEAFF | TGTGCCAGCACCTTTCCGACAGGGCTAGTGAACACTGAAGCTTTCTTT
TRBJ2-7 | - | many | TRBV27 | CASGGSYEQYF | TGTGCCAGCGGGGGCTCCTACGAGCAGTACTTC
TRBJ1-6 | - | many | TRBV20-1 | CSARNQKNSPLHF | TGCAGTGCTAGAAATCAGAAAAATTCACCCCTCCACTTT
TRBJ2-5 | - | many | TRBV7-9 | CASSPTRTPETQYF | TGTGCCAGCAGCCCAACCCGGACGCCTGAGACCCAGTACTTC
TRBJ2-1 | - | many | TRBV5-1 | CASSLGTQGREQFF | TGCGCCAGCAGCTTGGGGACTCAGGGCAGGGAGCAGTTCTTC
TRBJ1-5 | TRBD1 | many | TRBV6-2/TRBV6-3 | CASSPRDRDQPQHF | TGTGCCAGCAGTCCCCGGGACAGGGATCAGCCCCAGCATTTT
TRBJ2-1 | - | many | TRBV25-1 | CASSEYLSAIYNEQFF | TGTGCCAGCAGTGAATATTTAAGCGCGATCTACAATGAGCAGTTCTTC
TRBJ2-7 | - | many | TRBV12-3/TRBV12-4 | CASSALGAGAYEQYF | TGTGCCAGCAGTGCCCTGGGGGCCGGGGCCTACGAGCAGTACTTC
TRBJ2-6 | - | - | TRBV4-3 | CASSRSGPSGANVLTF | TGCGCCAGCAGCCGATCAGGTCCCTCTGGGGCCAACGTCCTGACTTTC
TRBJ2-4 | - | few | TRBV29-1 | CSVESPDLAKNIQYF | TGCAGCGTTGAATCACCGGATCTAGCCAAAAACATTCAGTACTTC
TRBJ2-2 | - | many | TRBV9 | CASSATANTGELFF | TGTGCCAGCAGCGCGACAGCAAACACCGGGGAGCTGTTTTTT
TRBJ1-5 | TRBD1 | many | TRBV10-2 | CASGQGQGRSIGNQPQHF | TGCGCCAGCGGACAGGGACAGGGAAGGTCAATCGGCAATCAGCCCCAGCATTTT
TRBJ2-1 | TRBD1 | few | TRBV20-1 | CSPGTGGYNEQFF | TGCAGTCCCGGGACAGGGGGCTACAATGAGCAGTTCTTC
TRBJ2-1 | - | many | TRBV20-1 | CSARYPGTASYNEQFF | TGCAGTGCTAGATACCCCGGGACTGCCTCCTACAATGAGCAGTTCTTC
TRBJ2-1 | - | many | TRBV30 | CAWRGTGVNEQFF | TGTGCCTGGCGCGGAACGGGAGTTAATGAGCAGTTCTTC
TRBJ2-1 | TRBD2 | - | TRBV2 | CASAGTTYNEQFF | TGTGCCAGCGCCGGGACTACCTACAATGAGCAGTTCTTC
TRBJ2-3 | TRBD1 | - | TRBV15 | CATSREGGYTTDTQYF | TGTGCCACCAGCAGAGAAGGGGGCTACACCACAGATACGCAGTATTTT
TRBJ1-2 | TRBD1 | many | TRBV27 | CASTPGTGNYGYTF | TGTGCCAGCACACCCGGGACAGGGAACTATGGCTACACCTTC